The sequence of this TCR beta chain was determined in a study of vaccination effects on CD4 cells after COVID-19 (dated by TCRdb to 2022 to 2024). Describing the broader study: To identify antigen-specific CD4+ T cell clonotypes by their expansion, the ViraFEST assay first stimulated PBMC with viral peptide pools and then applied TCR sequencing. Each participant received two doses of an mRNA SARS-CoV-2 vaccine, either BNT162b2 or mRNA-1273. Each well held fewer than 2.5 million PBMC cultured in IMDM containing approximately 5% human AB serum, around 9.3 IU/ml IL-2 and gentamicin, along with approximately 10 ug/ml peptides. The study compared SARS-CoV-2 spike-specific CD4+ TCR repertoires before and after mRNA vaccination in COVID-19 convalescent patients and infection-naive vaccine recipients. The full study included 9 to 10 COVID-19 convalescent patients and a handful of SARS-CoV-2-naive healthy vaccine recipients. The Oncomine TCR Beta short-read assay on an Illumina iSeq 100 was used to sequence cultures from other donors in the study. Broad study findings and their caveats: Clones induced by infection and clones induced by vaccination both contracted markedly at late timepoints after vaccination, which fits with T cell responses waning over time. Only a small number of convalescent patients were included, and no early post-infection timepoints were available, which limited the study. In healthy vaccine recipients, vaccine-induced clones were almost all SARS-CoV-2 mono-reactive, with only 1 of 255 being cross-reactive with common cold coronaviruses.

On this clone: Its specific antigen is unknown. Per-nucleotide qualities are absent, and no much larger clonotype sits a single base away.

After around 11 days of culture, CD4+ T cells were isolated with the EasySep CD4+ T cell isolation kit. Negative nucleocapsid antibody results before and after vaccination confirmed that the healthy vaccine recipients had no prior SARS-CoV-2 infection. Half of the culture medium was replaced with fresh IL-2-containing medium on days 3 and 7. Each peptide stimulation condition was cultured in triplicate wells unless otherwise noted. Using Ficoll-Paque Plus gradient centrifugation, PBMC were separated from whole blood and then either used fresh or cryopreserved at -140C. The QIAamp micro DNA kit was used to extract genomic DNA from the cultured CD4+ T cells. The CDR3, from cysteine to phenylalanine, totals 16 residues. Only CDR3 DNA is held: 48 bases, read in frame from base 1. In the germline V gene (reference sequence), CDR1 corresponds to SEHNR and CDR2 to FQNEAQ. Trimming takes 7 bases off V and 4 bases off J; junction bases not matched to a gene: 10.

Receptor libraries were prepared by the immunoSEQ multiplex PCR assay. TCR beta CDR3 sequencing was performed on DNA from the cultured, isolated CD4+ T cells. Per the source publication's procedure: Non-productive TCR sequences were removed, reads were trimmed to the CDR3 region, and CDR3s of at least 7 amino acids were retained. The MANAFEST web app was used to pick out antigen-specific clonotypes by comparing their expansion in peptide wells with that in reference cultures. To count as positive, a clone had to show expansion at FDR<0.05 compared with the reference and with all other wells, an odds ratio above 5, and a frequency above 0.1% in two replicate wells. Cross-reactive clonotypes were defined as significantly expanded in SARS-CoV-2 spike wells and in at least one common cold coronavirus spike condition. CDR3 similarity was assessed by Levenshtein distance with the stringdist R package, and unrooted trees were built with ape in R 3.6.1. Here the immuneACCESS table is served through TCRdb, limited to in-frame sequences with V and J called. Missing clones are a known gap in these copies; in checked studies unresolved V genes cover under half, and the rest lacks a known reason. That table is the source of V, J and clone size, and D and trimming were worked out from the DNA. For this sample the table gives 45,000 to 50,000 clones, of which 65% to 80% were detected only once. The ten largest clonotypes hold nearly 5.5% of the sample.

This receptor was taken from a human donor who received a COVID-19 vaccine. The V gene is TRBV7-9 and the J gene is TRBJ2-2; TRBD1 agrees with 9 junctional bases. The source was CD4+ T cells from PBMCs cultured without peptide, collected before COVID-19 vaccination. The CDR3 here reads CASTLAGTGITGELFF. The DNA sequence reads TGTGCCAGCACCCTTGCCGGGACAGGGATCACCGGGGAGCTGTTTTTT.